This entry concerns a single T cell receptor beta chain. Its antigen is as yet unknown. Here immunoSEQ multiplex PCR was the method, and the copy in TCRdb shows in-frame clones only, minus some. The table lists about a million clones, 75% of them singletons. The sample is drawn from a study of shared clonotypes between healthy human individuals. The wider study: Each donor had three CD4 naive, three CD4 memory, two CD8 naive and one CD8 memory plate.

Findings and limits, study-wide: Non-shared clonotypes were found to have lower generation probabilities than the clonotypes that were shared by all four of the sorted-subset donors. Estimated richness was generally greater in naive than memory subsets.

The CDR3 consists of 13 residues. Trimming took 3 bases from V and 6 from J, leaving 9 bases between them. Germline V gives CDR1 SGHRS, CDR2 YFSETQ. This receptor was taken from a man aged 18-30 years in good health. Material: memory CD4+ T cells sorted from blood. Stated subset: CD45RA-negative fraction. The rearrangement joins TRBV5-1 to TRBJ1-4, with D perhaps TRBD1 (6 bases). CDR3 DNA sequence: TGCGCCAGCAGCTGGGGGGCGGATGAAAAACTGTTTTTT. Translation: CASSWGADEKLFF.